This T cell receptor beta chain appears in the sequencing data of a study of T cell responses to AZD1222 COVID-19 vaccine. Study-level results: Targets within unmutated variant regions were reportedly found for nearly half of spike-specific TCRs.

Here immunoSEQ multiplex PCR was the method, and the copy in TCRdb shows in-frame clones only, minus some. Of about 87,000 clones in the sample, roughly 90% are singletons; the top ten hold roughly 2.7%. Worth noting for this clone: Antigen specificity is unknown.

The CDR3 totals 14 residues. Germline-derived CDR1 and CDR2 are KGHDR and SFDVKD. Trimming stripped 2 bases from V and 7 bases from J, with 11 bases between. V usage is TRBV24-1 and J usage is TRBJ1-5, with D possibly TRBD1 on 5 matching bases. This clonotype was obtained from an adult in good health. Sequenced here: peripheral blood, sampled on day 0 of AZD1222 vaccination. CDR3 nucleotide sequence: TGTGCCACCAGTGATTGGGGGGTTGGCCAGCCCCAGCATTTT. Encoded protein: CATSDWGVGQPQHF.